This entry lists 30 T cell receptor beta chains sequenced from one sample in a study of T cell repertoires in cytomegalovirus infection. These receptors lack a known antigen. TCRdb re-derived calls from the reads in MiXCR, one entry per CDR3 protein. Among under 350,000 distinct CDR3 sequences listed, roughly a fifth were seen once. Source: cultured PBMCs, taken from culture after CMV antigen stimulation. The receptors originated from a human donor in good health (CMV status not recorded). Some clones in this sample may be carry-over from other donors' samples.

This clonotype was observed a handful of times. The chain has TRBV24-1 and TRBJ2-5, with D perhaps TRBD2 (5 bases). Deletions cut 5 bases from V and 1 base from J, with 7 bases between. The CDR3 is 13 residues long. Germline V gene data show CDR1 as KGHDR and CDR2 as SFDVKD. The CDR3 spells CATSAGIQETQYF. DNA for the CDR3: TGTGCCACCAGTGCGGGGATCCAAGAGACCCAGTACTTC.

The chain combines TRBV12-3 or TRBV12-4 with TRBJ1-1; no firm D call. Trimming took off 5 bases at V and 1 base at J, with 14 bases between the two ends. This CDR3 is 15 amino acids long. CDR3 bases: TGTGCCAGCAGTCCCCTAGGCAACTCGAACACTGAAGCTTTCTTT. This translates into CASSPLGNSNTEAFF.

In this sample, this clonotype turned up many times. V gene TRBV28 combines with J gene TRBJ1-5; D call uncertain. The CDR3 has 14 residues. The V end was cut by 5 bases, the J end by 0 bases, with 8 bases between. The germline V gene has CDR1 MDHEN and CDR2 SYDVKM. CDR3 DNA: TGTGCCAGCAGTCAACTATATAGCAATCAGCCCCAGCATTTT. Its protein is CASSQLYSNQPQHF.

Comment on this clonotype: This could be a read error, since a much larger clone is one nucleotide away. The CDR3 here is CDSSILGGNTEAFF. The DNA for the CDR3 is TGTGACAGTAGTATCCTCGGAGGGAACACTGAAGCTTTCTTT. The V call is TRBV19, the J call TRBJ1-1; D remains ambiguous. Germline V gene lookup returns CDR1 LNHDA and CDR2 SQIVND (reference sequence). This CDR3 is 14 amino acids long.

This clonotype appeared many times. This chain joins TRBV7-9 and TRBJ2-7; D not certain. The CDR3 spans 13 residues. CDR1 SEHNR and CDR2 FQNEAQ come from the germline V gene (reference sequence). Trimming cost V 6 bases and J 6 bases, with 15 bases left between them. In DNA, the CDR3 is TGTGCCAGCAGTCCCGCAGACCAGGTCGAGCAGTACGTC. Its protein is CASSPADQVEQYV.

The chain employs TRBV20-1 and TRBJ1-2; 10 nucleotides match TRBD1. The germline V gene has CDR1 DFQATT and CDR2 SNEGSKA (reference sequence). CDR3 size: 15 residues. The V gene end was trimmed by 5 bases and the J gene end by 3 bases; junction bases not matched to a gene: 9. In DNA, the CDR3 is TGCAGTGCTCCGCGGGACAGGGGATCCGACTATGGCTACACCTTC. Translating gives CSAPRDRGSDYGYTF.

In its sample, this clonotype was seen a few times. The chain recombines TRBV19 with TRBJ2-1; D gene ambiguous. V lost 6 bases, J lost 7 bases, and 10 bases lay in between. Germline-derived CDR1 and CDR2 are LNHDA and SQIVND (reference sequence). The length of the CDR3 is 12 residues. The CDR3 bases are TGTGCCAGTAGATTTCTGGGTAATGAGCAGTTCTTC. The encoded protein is CASRFLGNEQFF.

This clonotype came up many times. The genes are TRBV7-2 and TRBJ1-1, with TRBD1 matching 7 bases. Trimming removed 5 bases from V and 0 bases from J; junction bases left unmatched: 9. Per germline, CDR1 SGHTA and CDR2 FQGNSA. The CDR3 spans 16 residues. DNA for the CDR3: TGTGCCAGCAGCCCGTTGACAGGGTTTGTGAACACTGAAGCTTTCTTT. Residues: CASSPLTGFVNTEAFF.

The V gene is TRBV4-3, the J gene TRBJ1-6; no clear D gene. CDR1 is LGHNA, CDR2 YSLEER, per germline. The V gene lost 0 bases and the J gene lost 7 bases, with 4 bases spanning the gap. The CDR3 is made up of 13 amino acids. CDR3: CASSQDENSPLHF. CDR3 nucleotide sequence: TGCGCCAGCAGCCAAGACGAAAATTCACCCCTCCACTTT.

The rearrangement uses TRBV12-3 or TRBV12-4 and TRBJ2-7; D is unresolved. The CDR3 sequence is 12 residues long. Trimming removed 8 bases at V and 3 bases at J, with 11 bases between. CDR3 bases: TGTGCCAGCGGGATGGGATTCTACGAGCAGTACTTC. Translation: CASGMGFYEQYF.

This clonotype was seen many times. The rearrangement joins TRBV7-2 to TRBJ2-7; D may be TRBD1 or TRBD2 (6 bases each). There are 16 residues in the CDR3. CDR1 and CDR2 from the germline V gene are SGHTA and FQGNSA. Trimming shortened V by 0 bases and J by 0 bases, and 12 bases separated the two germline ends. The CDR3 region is CASSLAGGTPSYEQYV. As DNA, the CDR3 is TGTGCCAGCAGCTTAGCGGGCGGGACACCCTCCTACGAGCAGTACGTC.

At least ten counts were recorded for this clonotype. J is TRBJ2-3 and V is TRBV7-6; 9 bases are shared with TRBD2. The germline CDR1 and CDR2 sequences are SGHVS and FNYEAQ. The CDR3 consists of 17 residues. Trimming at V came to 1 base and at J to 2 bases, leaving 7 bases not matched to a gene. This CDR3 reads CASSLEGLAGNTDTQYF. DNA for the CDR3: TGTGCCAGCAGCTTAGAAGGCCTAGCGGGAAACACAGATACGCAGTATTTT.

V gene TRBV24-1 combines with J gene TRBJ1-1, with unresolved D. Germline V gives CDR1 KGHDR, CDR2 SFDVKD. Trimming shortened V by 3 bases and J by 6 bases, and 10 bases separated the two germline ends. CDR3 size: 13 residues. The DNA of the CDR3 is TGTGCCACCAGTGATAATCAATTCCCTGAAGCTTTCTTT. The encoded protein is CATSDNQFPEAFF.

In nucleotides, the CDR3 is TGTGCCAGCAGTTACAGCCCTTCCCCCTACAATGAGCAGTTCTTC. Amino acids: CASSYSPSPYNEQFF. The V call is TRBV6-1, the J call TRBJ2-1, with unresolved D. Germline lookup yields CDR1 MNHNS and CDR2 SASEGT. The CDR3 consists of 15 residues. V was cut by 5 bases and J by 2 bases, with 13 bases left in between.

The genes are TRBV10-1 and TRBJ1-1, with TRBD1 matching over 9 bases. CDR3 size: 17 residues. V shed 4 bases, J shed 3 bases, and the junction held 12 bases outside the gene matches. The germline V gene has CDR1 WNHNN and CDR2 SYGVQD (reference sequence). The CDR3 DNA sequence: TGCGCCAGCAGTGCCGGGACAGGGAGTCTCCTGGACACTGAAGCTTTCTTT. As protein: CASSAGTGSLLDTEAFF.

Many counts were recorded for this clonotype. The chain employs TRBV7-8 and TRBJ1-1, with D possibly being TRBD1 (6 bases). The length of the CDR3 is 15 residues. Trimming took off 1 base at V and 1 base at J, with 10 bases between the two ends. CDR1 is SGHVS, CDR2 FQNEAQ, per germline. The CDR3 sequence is CASSLVRGENTEAFF. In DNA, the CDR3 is TGTGCCAGCAGCTTAGTGAGGGGGGAGAACACTGAAGCTTTCTTT.

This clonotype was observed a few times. The CDR3 nucleotides are TGTGCCAGCAGCTTAGACGAAACCGGGGAGCTGTTTTTT. Translation: CASSLDETGELFF. J is TRBJ2-2 and V is TRBV7-2, with D hard to call. Per the germline V gene, CDR1 is SGHTA and CDR2 is FQGNSA. Trimming took 1 base from V and 5 from J, leaving 5 bases between them. This CDR3 has 13 residues.

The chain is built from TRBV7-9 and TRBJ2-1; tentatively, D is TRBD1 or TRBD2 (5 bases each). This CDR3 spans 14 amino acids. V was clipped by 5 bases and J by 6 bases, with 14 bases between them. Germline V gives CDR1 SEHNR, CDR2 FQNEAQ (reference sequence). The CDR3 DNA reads TGTGCCAGCAGCGTGACAGAGGGACCCAATGAGCAGTTCTTC. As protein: CASSVTEGPNEQFF.

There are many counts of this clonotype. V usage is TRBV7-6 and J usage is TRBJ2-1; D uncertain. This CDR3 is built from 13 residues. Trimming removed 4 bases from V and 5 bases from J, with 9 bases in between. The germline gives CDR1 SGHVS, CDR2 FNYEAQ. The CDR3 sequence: CASSYYSDNEQFF. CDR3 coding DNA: TGTGCCAGCAGCTACTACAGTGACAATGAGCAGTTCTTC.

CDR3 loop: CASSHGMQPQHF. DNA for the CDR3: TGTGCCAGCAGCCATGGGATGCAGCCCCAGCATTTT. This chain uses TRBV3-1 with TRBJ1-5; D gene unclear. The CDR3 totals 12 residues. Germline CDR1 reads LGHDT; CDR2 reads YNNKEL (reference sequence). V was shortened by 3 bases and J by 7 bases, with 7 bases between the two germline ends.

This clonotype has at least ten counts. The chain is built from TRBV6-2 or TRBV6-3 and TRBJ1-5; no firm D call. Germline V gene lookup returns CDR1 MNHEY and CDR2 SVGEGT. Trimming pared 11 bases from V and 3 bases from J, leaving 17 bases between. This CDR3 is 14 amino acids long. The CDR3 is CASSYGASNQPQHF. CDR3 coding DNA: TGTGCCTCTTCCTACGGCGCTTCCAATCAGCCCCAGCATTTT.

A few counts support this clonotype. The CDR3 protein is CASSFTGTGGQETQYF. In DNA form, the CDR3 reads TGTGCCAGCAGCTTCACCGGGACAGGGGGCCAAGAGACCCAGTACTTC. The V and J genes are TRBV12-3 or TRBV12-4 and TRBJ2-5; 11 bases are a match to TRBD1. With V trimmed by 6 bases and J by 1 base, 7 bases remained unmatched. This CDR3 comprises 16 residues.

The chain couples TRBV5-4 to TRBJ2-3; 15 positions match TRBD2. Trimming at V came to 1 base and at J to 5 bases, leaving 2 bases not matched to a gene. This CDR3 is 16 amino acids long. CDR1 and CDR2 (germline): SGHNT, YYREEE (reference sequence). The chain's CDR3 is CASSLRGLAGGDTQYF. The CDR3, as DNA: TGTGCCAGCAGCTTGCGGGGACTAGCGGGAGGAGATACGCAGTATTTT. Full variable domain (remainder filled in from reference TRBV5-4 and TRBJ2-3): ETGVTQSPTHLIKTRGQQVTLRCSSQSGHNTVSWYQQALGQGPQFIFQYYREEENGRGNFPPRFSGLQFPNYSSELNVNALELDDSALYLCASSLRGLAGGDTQYFGPGTRLTVL.

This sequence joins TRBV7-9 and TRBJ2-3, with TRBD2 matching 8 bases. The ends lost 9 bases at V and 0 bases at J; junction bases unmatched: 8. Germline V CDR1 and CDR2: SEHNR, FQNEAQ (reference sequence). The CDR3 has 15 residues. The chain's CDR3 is CARWEREPSTDTQYF. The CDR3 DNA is TGTGCCAGATGGGAGCGGGAGCCTAGCACAGATACGCAGTATTTT.

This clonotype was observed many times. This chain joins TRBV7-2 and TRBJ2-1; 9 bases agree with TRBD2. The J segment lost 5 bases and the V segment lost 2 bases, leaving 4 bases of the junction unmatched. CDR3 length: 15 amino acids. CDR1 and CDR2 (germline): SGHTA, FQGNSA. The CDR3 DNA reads TGTGCCAGCAGCTTACTAGCGGGATACAACAATGAGCAGTTCTTC. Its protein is CASSLLAGYNNEQFF.

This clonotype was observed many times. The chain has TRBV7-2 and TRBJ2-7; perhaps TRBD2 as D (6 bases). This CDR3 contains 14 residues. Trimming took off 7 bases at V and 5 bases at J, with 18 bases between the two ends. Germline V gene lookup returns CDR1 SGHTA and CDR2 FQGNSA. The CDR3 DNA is TGTGCCAGCACCCAAGGCTTGCGGGGTGACGAGCAGTACTTC. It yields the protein CASTQGLRGDEQYF.

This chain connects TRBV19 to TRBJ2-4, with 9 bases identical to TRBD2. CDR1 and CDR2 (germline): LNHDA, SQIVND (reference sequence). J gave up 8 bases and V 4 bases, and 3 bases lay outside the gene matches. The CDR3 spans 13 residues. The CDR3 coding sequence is TGTGCCAGTAGTAGCGGGAGGGCTGACATTCAGTACTTC. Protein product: CASSSGRADIQYF.

The DNA for the CDR3 is TGTGCCAGCAGGGCTGAGGCAGATACGCAGTATTTT. This encodes CASRAEADTQYF. The J gene is TRBJ2-3, the V gene TRBV12-3 or TRBV12-4; D unresolved. This CDR3 spans 12 amino acids. Trimming left V 6 bases short and J 4 bases short, with 8 bases between.

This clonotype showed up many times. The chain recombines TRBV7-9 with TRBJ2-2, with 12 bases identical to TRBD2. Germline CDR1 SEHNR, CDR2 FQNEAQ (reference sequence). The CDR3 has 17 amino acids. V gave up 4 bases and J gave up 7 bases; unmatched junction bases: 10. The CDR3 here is CASSSGRTSGKDGELFF. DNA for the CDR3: TGTGCCAGCAGCTCAGGACGGACTAGCGGGAAGGACGGGGAGCTGTTTTTT.

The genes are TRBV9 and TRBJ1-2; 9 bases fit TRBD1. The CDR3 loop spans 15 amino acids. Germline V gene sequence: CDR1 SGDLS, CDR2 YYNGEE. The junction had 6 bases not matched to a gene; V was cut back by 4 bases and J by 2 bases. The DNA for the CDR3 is TGTGCCAGCAGCACCTCCGGGACAGGGAACTATGGCTACACCTTC. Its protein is CASSTSGTGNYGYTF.